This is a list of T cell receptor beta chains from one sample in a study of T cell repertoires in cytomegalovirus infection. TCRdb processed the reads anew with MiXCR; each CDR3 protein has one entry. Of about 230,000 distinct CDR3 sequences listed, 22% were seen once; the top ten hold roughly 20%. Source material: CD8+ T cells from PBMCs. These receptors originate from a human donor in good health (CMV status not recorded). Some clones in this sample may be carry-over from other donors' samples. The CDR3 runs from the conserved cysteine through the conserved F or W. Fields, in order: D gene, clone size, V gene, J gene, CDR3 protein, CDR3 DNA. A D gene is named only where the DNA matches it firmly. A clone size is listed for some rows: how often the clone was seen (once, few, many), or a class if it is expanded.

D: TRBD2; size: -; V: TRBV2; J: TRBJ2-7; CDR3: CASIPLGGGSSYEQYF; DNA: TGTGCCAGCATCCCCCTCGGGGGGGGTTCGTCCTACGAGCAGTACTTC
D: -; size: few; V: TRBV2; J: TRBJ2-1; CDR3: CASSGPGNEQFF; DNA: TGTGCCAGCAGTGGCCCGGGCAATGAGCAGTTCTTC
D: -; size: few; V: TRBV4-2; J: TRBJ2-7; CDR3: CASSQDQSGYEQYF; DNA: TGTGCCAGCAGCCAAGATCAGAGCGGCTACGAGCAGTACTTC
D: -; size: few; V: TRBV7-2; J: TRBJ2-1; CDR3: CASSLLGFNEQFF; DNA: TGTGCCAGCAGCCTCTTGGGTTTCAATGAGCAGTTCTTC
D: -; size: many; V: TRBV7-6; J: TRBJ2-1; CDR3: CASSLSAATEQFF; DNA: TGTGCCAGCAGCTTATCCGCCGCAACTGAGCAGTTCTTC
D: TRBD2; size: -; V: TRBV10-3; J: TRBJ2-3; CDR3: CAISEGLAGGNADTQYF; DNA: TGTGCCATCAGTGAGGGACTAGCGGGGGGGAACGCAGATACGCAGTATTTT
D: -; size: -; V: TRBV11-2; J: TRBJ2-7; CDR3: CASSPAPPQQYF; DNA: TGTGCCAGCAGCCCCGCCCCGCCGCAGCAGTACTTC
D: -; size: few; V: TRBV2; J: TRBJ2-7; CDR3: CASSEWQGGSYEQYF; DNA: TGTGCCAGCAGTGAGTGGCAGGGGGGCTCCTACGAGCAGTACTTC
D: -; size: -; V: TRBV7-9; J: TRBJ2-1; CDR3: CASSLGLVGSYNEQFF; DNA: TGTGCCAGCAGCTTAGGTCTAGTGGGGTCCTACAATGAGCAGTTCTTC
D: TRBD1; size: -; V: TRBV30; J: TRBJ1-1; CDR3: CAWIVWQGANTEAFF; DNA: TGTGCCTGGATTGTCTGGCAGGGGGCAAACACTGAAGCTTTCTTT
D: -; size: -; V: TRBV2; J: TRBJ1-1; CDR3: CASSAEELEAFF; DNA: TGTGCCAGCAGCGCAGAGGAGCTTGAAGCTTTCTTT
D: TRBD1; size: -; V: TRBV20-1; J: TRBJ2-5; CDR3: CSAKSRTGGRGAQYF; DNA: TGCAGTGCCAAGTCCCGGACAGGGGGCCGCGGGGCCCAGTACTTC
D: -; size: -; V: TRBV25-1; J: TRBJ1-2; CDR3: CASSDLEYGYTF; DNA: TGTGCCAGCAGTGATTTGGAGTATGGCTACACCTTC
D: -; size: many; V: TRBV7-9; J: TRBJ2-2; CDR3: CASSLSPGLNTGELFF; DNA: TGTGCCAGCAGCTTATCGCCGGGCCTGAACACCGGGGAGCTGTTTTTT
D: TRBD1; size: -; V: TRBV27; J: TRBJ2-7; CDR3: CASSLSQGVWTEQYF; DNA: TGTGCCAGCAGTTTATCCCAGGGGGTGTGGACGGAGCAGTACTTC
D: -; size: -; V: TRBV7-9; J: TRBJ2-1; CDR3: CASSSGFLSDEQFF; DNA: TGTGCCAGCAGCTCGGGTTTCCTAAGCGATGAGCAGTTCTTC
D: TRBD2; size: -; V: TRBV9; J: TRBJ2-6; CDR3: CASSDRLADHSGANVLTF; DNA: TGTGCCAGCAGCGACCGACTAGCGGATCACTCTGGGGCCAACGTCCTGACTTTC
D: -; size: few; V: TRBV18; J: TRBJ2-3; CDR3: CASLGPGPPPDTQYF; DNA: TGTGCCAGTCTGGGACCGGGGCCTCCGCCAGATACGCAGTATTTT
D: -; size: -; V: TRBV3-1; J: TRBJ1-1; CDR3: CASRAWNTEAFF; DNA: TGTGCCAGCAGGGCTTGGAACACTGAAGCTTTCTTT
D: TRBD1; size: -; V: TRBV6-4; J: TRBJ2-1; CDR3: CASGTGDRNEQFF; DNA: TGTGCCAGCGGGACAGGGGATAGGAATGAGCAGTTCTTC
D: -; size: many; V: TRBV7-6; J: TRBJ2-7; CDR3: CASSPNSGTLAYEQYF; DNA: TGTGCCAGCAGCCCAAACTCGGGGACATTGGCCTACGAGCAGTACTTC